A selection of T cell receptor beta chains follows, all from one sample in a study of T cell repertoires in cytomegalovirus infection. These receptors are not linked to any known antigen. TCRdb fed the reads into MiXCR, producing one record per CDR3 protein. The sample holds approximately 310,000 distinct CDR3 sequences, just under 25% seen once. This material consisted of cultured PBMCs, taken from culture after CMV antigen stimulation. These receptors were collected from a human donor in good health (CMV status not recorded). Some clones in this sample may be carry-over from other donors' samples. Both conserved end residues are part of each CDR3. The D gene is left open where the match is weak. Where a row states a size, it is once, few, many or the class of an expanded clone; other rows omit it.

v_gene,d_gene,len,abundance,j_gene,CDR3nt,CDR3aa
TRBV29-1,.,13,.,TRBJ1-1,TGCAGCGTTGTCCCAGGCAGGAACACTGAAGCTTTCTTT,CSVVPGRNTEAFF
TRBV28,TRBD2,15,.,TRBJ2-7,TGTGCCAGCAGCCATGGGGGACTAGCGGACTACGAGCAGTACTTC,CASSHGGLADYEQYF
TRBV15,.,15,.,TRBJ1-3,TGTGCCACCAGCAGAGAGGGCGACTCTGGAAACACCATATATTTT,CATSREGDSGNTIYF
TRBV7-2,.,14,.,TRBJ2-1,TGTGCCAGCAGCTTAGCACGATTCCAAAATGAGCAGTTCTTC,CASSLARFQNEQFF
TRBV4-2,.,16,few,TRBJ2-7,TGTGCCAGCAGCCAAGAGGAGTCAGGGCCTGGATACGAGCAGTACTTC,CASSQEESGPGYEQYF
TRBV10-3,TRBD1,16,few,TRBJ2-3,TGTGCCATCAGCCGCACAGGGGGCGAGATCACAGATACGCAGTATTTT,CAISRTGGEITDTQYF
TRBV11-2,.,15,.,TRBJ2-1,TGTGCCAGCAGCTTGGACCGGACATTGTACAATGAGCAGTTCTTC,CASSLDRTLYNEQFF
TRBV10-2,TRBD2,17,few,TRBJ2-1,TGCGCCACGGACGGGACTAGACTCGACCTACTCTACAATGAGCAGTTCTTC,CATDGTRLDLLYNEQFF
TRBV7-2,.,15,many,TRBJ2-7,TGTGCCAGCAGCTTAGAGGGCACTAAAATCTACGAGCAGTACTTC,CASSLEGTKIYEQYF
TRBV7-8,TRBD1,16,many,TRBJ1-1,TGTGCCAGCAGCCCCGCGGGACAGGGGACGAACACTGAAGCTTTCTTT,CASSPAGQGTNTEAFF
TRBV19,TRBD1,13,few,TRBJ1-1,TGTGCCAGTAGCAGTGACAGGGTCTCTGAAGCTTTCTTT,CASSSDRVSEAFF
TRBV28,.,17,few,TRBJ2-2,TGTGCCAGCAGTTTTCAGGGGCCAGGCAGGAGGACCGGGGAGCTGTTTTTT,CASSFQGPGRRTGELFF
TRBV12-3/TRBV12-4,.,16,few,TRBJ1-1,TGTGCCAGCAGTCTTGGTGGGGGGGCATTGAACACTGAAGCTTTCTTT,CASSLGGGALNTEAFF
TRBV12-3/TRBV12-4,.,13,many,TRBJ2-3,TGTGCCAGCAGGAGTGGGGCCTCGGATACGCAGTATTTT,CASRSGASDTQYF
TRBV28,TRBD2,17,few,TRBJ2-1,TGTGCCAGCAGTTCGACTTCTAGCGGGAGCTCCTACAATGAGCAGTTCTTC,CASSSTSSGSSYNEQFF
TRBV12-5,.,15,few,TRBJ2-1,TGTGCTAGTGGTTTGGTGCCCCCGGTCGTCAGTGAGCAGTTCTTC,CASGLVPPVVSEQFF
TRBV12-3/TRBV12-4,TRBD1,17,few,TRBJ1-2,TGTGCCAGCAGTGACCGGACAGGGGGCGATGCTAACTATGGCTACACCTTC,CASSDRTGGDANYGYTF
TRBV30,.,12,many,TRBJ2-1,TGTGCCTGGGGGGTTCAGGTCAATGAGCAGTTCTTC,CAWGVQVNEQFF
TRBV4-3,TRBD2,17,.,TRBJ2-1,TGCGCCAGCAGCCAAGATCTGCTAGCGGGAGCACACAATGAGCAGTTCTTC,CASSQDLLAGAHNEQFF
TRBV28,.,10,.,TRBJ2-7,TGTGCCAGCAGTCAATACGAGCAGTACTTC,CASSQYEQYF
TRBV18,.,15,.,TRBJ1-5,TGTGCCAGCTCACCATCCGGGAGACAGCATCAGCCCCAGCATTTT,CASSPSGRQHQPQHF
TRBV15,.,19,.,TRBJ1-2,TGTGCCACCAGCAGAGTCAGTGGTGACACCCGGGGGTTCGACTATGGCTACACCTTC,CATSRVSGDTRGFDYGYTF
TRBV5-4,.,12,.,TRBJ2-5,TGTGCCAGCAGCTTGGTTTCGCAGACCCAGTACTTC,CASSLVSQTQYF
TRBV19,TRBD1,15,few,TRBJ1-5,TGTGCCAGTAGTGCCCAGACAGGGGCGCCTCAGCCCCAGCATTTT,CASSAQTGAPQPQHF
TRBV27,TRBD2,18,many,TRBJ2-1,TGTGCCACCAGTAGGGTAGGGACTAGCGGGACAAGAGGTCTTGAGCAGTTCTTC,CATSRVGTSGTRGLEQFF
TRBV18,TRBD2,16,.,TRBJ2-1,TGTGCCAGCTCACCAGTGAGCGGGAGGGCCTACAATGAGCAGTTCTTC,CASSPVSGRAYNEQFF
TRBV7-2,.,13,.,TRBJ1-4,TGTGCCAGCAGCTTAGGGGGTTATGAAAAACTGTTTTTT,CASSLGGYEKLFF
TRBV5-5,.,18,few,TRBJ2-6,TGTGCCAGCAGCTTGGGGTCTCAGGGGATCCGGGGGGCCAACGTCCTGACTTTC,CASSLGSQGIRGANVLTF
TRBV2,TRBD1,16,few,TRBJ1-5,TGTGCCAGCAGTCTACGGACAGGAACTAGCAATCAGCCCCAGCATTTT,CASSLRTGTSNQPQHF
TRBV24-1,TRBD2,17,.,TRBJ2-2,TGTGCCACCAGTGTCGGGACTAGCGGGATAAAACACCGGGAGCTGTTTTTT,CATSVGTSGIKHRELFF
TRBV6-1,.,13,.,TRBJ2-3,TGTGCCAGCAGTTATGTCAGCGCAGATACGCAGTATTTT,CASSYVSADTQYF
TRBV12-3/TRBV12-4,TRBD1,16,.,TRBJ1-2,TGTGCCAGCAGTATTCCCACCGGGACAGGGGGGAGAGGCTACACCTTC,CASSIPTGTGGRGYTF
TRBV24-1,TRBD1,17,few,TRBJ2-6,TGTGCCACCAGTGATGGACAGGGGGTCTCTGGGGCCAACGTCCTGACTTTC,CATSDGQGVSGANVLTF
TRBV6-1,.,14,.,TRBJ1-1,TGTGCCAGCAGTCTAAGGGACGGGAACACTGAAGCTTTCTTT,CASSLRDGNTEAFF
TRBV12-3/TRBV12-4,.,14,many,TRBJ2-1,TGTGCCAGCAGTTTCTTGCGGGAACCCAATGAGCAGTTCTTC,CASSFLREPNEQFF
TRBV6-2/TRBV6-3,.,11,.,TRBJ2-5,TGTGCCACCTTGAGACAAGAGACCCAGTACTTC,CATLRQETQYF
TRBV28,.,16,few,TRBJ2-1,TGTGCCGGGGGATCATGGGCCCCTGGCTCCTACAATGAGCAGTTCTTC,CAGGSWAPGSYNEQFF
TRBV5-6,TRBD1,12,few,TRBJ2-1,TGTGCCAGCAGCCAAAATGACAGGGGGCAGTTCTTC,CASSQNDRGQFF
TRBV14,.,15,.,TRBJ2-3,TGTGCCAGCTCACGAGGGGACCGCGACACAGATACGCAGTATTTT,CASSRGDRDTDTQYF
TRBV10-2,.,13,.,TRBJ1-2,TGCGCCAGCAGTGAGCTCCTATCTGGGGGCTACACCTTC,CASSELLSGGYTF
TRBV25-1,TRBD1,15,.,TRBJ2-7,TGTGCCAGCAGTGTAGGCGGGACAGGGGGTTACGAGCAGTACTTC,CASSVGGTGGYEQYF
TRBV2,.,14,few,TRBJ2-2,TGTGCCAGCAGCGTATATGAGAACACCGGGGAGCTGTTTTTT,CASSVYENTGELFF
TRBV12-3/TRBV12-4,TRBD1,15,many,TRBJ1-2,TGTGCCAGCAGTTTATCCCCGACAGGGGGAAATGGCTACACCTTC,CASSLSPTGGNGYTF
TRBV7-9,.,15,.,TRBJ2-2,TGTGCCAGCAGCTCCGGGACGATCTTAACCGGGGAGCTGTTTTTT,CASSSGTILTGELFF
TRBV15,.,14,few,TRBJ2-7,TGTGCCACCAGCAGATATAAGGTGGGCTACGAGCAGTACTTC,CATSRYKVGYEQYF